This T cell receptor beta chain was documented in a study of blood T cell repertoires in COVID-19 (dated by TCRdb to the early 2020s). Looking at the study overall: The collaborator samples originated in the United States, Italy and Spain and spanned the acute and convalescent phases of COVID-19. Samples were obtained from the ongoing ImmuneRACE study (first 160 participants) and from roughly 1,300 subjects provided by 6 global collaborators. The repertoires were made available in a free public database intended to serve as a resource for research on the immune response to SARS-CoV-2. Deeply sampled blood TCRbeta repertoires from subjects exposed to, actively infected with, or recovered from COVID-19 were included in the dataset. A de-identified subject ID, COVID-19 status, age in years and sex were almost always included in the sample metadata. The prospective study material was composed of cDNA or gDNA derived from T cells, B-cell-depleted T cells, or PBMCs. Where available, HLA class I and class II types were taken from metadata supplied by the sample provider and were not determined by assay-based typing. What the research found in general, with its limitations: How much clinical and demographic metadata was included differed by source and by participant, and the metadata was provided uncurated.

The sample holds one count of this clone. Its antigen is currently not known. Per-base quality was not reported, and no clone a single base away is much larger than it. TCRbeta CDR3 regions were amplified from genomic DNA using the immunoSEQ Assay, a bias-controlled multiplex PCR. The source study handled its data this way. The number of nucleated cells in each sample was estimated by amplification of reference gene primers within the assay. To quantify the absolute abundance of each unique TCRbeta CDR3 rearrangement, sequence reads were collapsed and filtered. Productive Simpson clonality was computed per sample as the square root of Simpson's diversity index over productive rearrangements. TCRdb took this table from immuneACCESS and kept in-frame rearrangements with V and J called. Such tables lack part of the clones; where checked against another copy, unresolved V genes explain under half of the gap, and the rest is unexplained. The V and J calls and clone size were taken over from that table, and D and trimming were inferred from the DNA. For this sample there are about 40,000 clones; around 85% appear just once. Clones ranked in the top ten supply about 2.6% of the sample.

The V end gives up 5 bases and the J end 6 bases, leaving 3 bases in the junction not matched to a gene. Including the terminal cysteine and phenylalanine, the CDR3 comprises 13 residues. Only the CDR3 DNA stays, 39 bases, in frame from base 1. CDR1 and CDR2 were assigned from the germline V gene as SGHTA and FQGTGA. The collaborating institutions used their own protocols to collect whole blood in K2EDTA tubes. For TCRbeta analysis, collaborators shipped samples in one of three forms: frozen whole blood, isolated PBMCs, or DNA extracted from either of those sample types. This receptor chain uses TRBV7-3 and TRBJ2-1; TRBD2 agrees with 8 junctional bases. The receptor's source is a woman in her sixties with acute or convalescent COVID-19. The material sequenced was peripheral blood. The DNA sequence is TGTGCCAGCAGCCCAGGGACTAGCAATGAGCAGTTCTTC. Its translation reads: CASSPGTSNEQFF.